Reported below is one T cell receptor beta chain. Sequencing used immunoSEQ multiplex PCR; TCRdb keeps in-frame clones, though not all of them. The sample records tens of thousands of clones, 75% to 95% being singletons. The sample originates from a study of OX40 agonist ivuxolimab in advanced cancers. Germline lookup yields CDR1 DFQATT and CDR2 SNEGSKA (reference sequence). This CDR3 spans 11 amino acids. Trimming left V 6 bases short and J 7 bases short, with 10 bases between. This TCR was recovered from an adult with an advanced solid tumor such as melanoma, head and neck, liver or kidney cancer. Specimen: CD4+ or CD8+ T cells sorted from blood, collected in a trial of the OX40 agonist ivuxolimab. The chain links TRBV20-1 to TRBJ2-1; no clear D gene. This CDR3 reads CSASRWNEQFF. The CDR3 coding sequence is TGCAGTGCCTCCCGGTGGAATGAGCAGTTCTTC.